A single T cell receptor (beta chain) is shown here with its context. The target of this receptor is not known. No quality values exist for individual bases; no much larger clone is one base distant. Measured from the cysteine to the phenylalanine, the CDR3 is 15 residues long. The entry retains the CDR3 DNA only, 45 bases that are in frame from base 1. The CDR1 and CDR2 encoded by the germline V gene are ENHRY and SYGVKD. V has 5 bases trimmed and J has 4 bases trimmed; junction bases matching no gene number 7. This record comes from a study of T cell responses to AZD1222 COVID-19 vaccine (dated by TCRdb to about 2021). Context from the whole study: TCR sequencing was performed for over 230 trial participants, of whom approximately 200 were given two doses of AZD1222 and approximately 25 were given two doses of MenACWY control vaccine. Enrollment into the trials was organized by age into subgroups of 18-55, 56-69 and 70-plus years, and those subgroups contained about 160, 30 and 59 TCR-sequenced participants, respectively.

The time point label of this sample denotes: about 28 days (+/-7) after the second vaccine dose. Taken with the paper, the label for treatment or condition translates to: meningococcal conjugate vaccine given as trial control. The vaccinee samples were drawn from two UK trials, COV001 and COV002, one of which was a single-blind randomized controlled phase 2/3 trial testing AZD1222 (ChAdOx1 nCoV-19) in healthy adults. For TCRbeta chain sequencing, PBMC samples from trial participants were taken at day 0 and at day 28 after the second dose. Broader findings and caveats from the paper: In the small 56-69-year group, the increase in depth fell short of significance, most likely because of low power. Reportedly, almost half of the unique spike-specific TCRs recognized epitopes lying outside the regions that are mutated in the B.1.351 and B.1.1.7 variants. Conclusions about previously exposed vaccinees are limited because only a handful of AZD1222 recipients were SARS-CoV-2 seropositive at baseline. A significant rise in spike-specific TCR breadth and depth was observed after two AZD1222 doses relative to day 0 and relative to MenACWY recipients. Participants were mostly white British and included more females than males, and it was suggested by the authors that clonal diversity may have been underestimated. Because no day 14 peak-response samples were available, repertoires were characterized only after the peak T cell response. CD4 TCRs associated with the vaccine covered the entire spike protein, and the dominant responses were in regions 160-218 and 743-854.

The CDR3 regions of human TCRbeta chains were analyzed by immunosequencing. The authors processed their data as follows. Repertoire TCRs were matched against a reference library of SARS-CoV-2-specific TCRs generated with the MIRA antigen-specificity platform. Breadth was defined as the fraction of unique TCRs that were SARS-CoV-2-associated, and depth was defined as the fraction of total T cells that were SARS-CoV-2-associated. Using the MIRA data, every spike-specific TCR was mapped to the spike region that the TCR reacted to and assigned to either a CD4 or a CD8 class. Log10-transformed breadth and depth values were compared by one-way ANOVA with Sidak's multiple comparisons tests. The source is immuneACCESS, and TCRdb retained only in-frame sequences with V and J called. Part of the clones is not carried over; for the studies checked, unresolved V genes explain less than half of this, and the remainder is unexplained. V, J and clone size were drawn from that table, and D and trimming were deduced from the DNA. The sample data list around 140,000 clones, and 70% to 90% of these were observed just once. The ten largest clones capture roughly 5.2% of the sample.

Here the chain combines TRBV10-3 and TRBJ1-2; 10 central bases correspond to TRBD1. Sequenced here: peripheral blood, sampled 28 days after the second dose of the MenACWY control vaccine. The clonotype comes from an adult who received the MenACWY meningococcal vaccine as a control. The DNA sequence is as follows: TGTGCCATCAGTCAGGGACAGGGGTGGAGCTATGGCTACACCTTC. Its protein reads: CAISQGQGWSYGYTF.